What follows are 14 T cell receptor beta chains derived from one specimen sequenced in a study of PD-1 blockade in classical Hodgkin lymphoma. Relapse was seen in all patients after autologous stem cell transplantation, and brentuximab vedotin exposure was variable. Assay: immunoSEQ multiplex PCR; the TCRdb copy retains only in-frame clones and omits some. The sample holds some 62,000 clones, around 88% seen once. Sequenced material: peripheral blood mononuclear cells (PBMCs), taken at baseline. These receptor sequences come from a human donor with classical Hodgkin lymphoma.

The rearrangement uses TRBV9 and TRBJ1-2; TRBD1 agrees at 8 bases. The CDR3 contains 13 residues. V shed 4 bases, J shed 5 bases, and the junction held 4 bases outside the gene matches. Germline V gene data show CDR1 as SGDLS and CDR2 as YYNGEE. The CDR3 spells CASSLTGGYGYTF. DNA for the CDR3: TGTGCCAGCAGCCTCACAGGGGGGTATGGCTACACCTTC.

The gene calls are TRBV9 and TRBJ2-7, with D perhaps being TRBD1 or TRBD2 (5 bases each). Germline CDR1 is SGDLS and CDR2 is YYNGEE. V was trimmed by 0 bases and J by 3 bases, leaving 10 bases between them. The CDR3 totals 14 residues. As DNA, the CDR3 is TGTGCCAGCAGCGTAGGTGGGACCCTCTACGAGCAGTACTTC. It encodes CASSVGGTLYEQYF.

The CDR3 DNA reads as TGTGCCAGTAGTATACCGGAAATAAGACTAGCGGGGAGCGAGCAGTTCTTC. Translation: CASSIPEIRLAGSEQFF. The chain uses TRBV19 and TRBJ2-1, with 11 bases lining up with TRBD2. Germline trimming cut 2 bases from V and 10 bases from J; bases unmatched to any gene: 13. This CDR3 has 17 residues. Germline V gene lookup returns CDR1 LNHDA and CDR2 SQIVND (reference sequence).

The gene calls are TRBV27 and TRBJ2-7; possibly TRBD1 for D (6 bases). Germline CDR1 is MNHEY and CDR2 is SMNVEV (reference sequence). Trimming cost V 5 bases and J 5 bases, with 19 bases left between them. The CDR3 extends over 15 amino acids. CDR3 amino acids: CASSPIDRLSDEQYF. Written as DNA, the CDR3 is TGTGCCAGCAGTCCGATTGACAGGCTTTCGGACGAGCAGTACTTC.

The CDR3 nucleotides are TGTGCCAGTAGTATTGGGAGGCTGGGAGAAAAACTGTTTTTT. As protein: CASSIGRLGEKLFF. The V gene is TRBV19, the J gene TRBJ1-4; D gene uncertain. The CDR3 is made up of 14 amino acids. Trimming took 3 bases from V and 8 from J, leaving 13 bases between them. Germline assignment: CDR1 LNHDA and CDR2 SQIVND (reference sequence).

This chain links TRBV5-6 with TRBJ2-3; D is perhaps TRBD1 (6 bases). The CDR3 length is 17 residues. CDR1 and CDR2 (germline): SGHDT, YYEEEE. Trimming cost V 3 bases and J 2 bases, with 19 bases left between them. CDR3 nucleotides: TGTGCCAGCAGCTCCACCGGACAGTGGGGTCCCACAGATACGCAGTATTTT. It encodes CASSSTGQWGPTDTQYF. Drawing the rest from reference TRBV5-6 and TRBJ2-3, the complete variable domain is DAGVTQSPTHLIKTRGQQVTLRCSPKSGHDTVSWYQQALGQGPQFIFQYYEEEERQRGNFPDRFSGHQFPNYSSELNVNALLLGDSALYLCASSSTGQWGPTDTQYFGPGTRLTVL.

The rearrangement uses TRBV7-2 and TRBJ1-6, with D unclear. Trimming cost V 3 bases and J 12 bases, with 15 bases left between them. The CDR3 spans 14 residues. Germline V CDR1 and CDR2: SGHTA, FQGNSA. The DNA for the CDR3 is TGTGCCAGCAGCTTGGAGGCAGGCCCTCTACCCCTCCACTTT. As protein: CASSLEAGPLPLHF. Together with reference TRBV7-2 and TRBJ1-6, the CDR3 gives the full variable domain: GAGVSQSPSNKVTEKGKDVELRCDPISGHTALYWYRQSLGQGLEFLIYFQGNSAPDKSGLPSDRFSAERTGGSVSTLTIQRTQQEDSAVYLCASSLEAGPLPLHFGNGTRLTVT.

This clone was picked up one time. In nucleotides, the CDR3 is TGTGCCAGCAGCTTGTGGGGGGCCGATACCGGGGAGCTGTTTTTT. It yields the protein CASSLWGADTGELFF. This rearrangement joins TRBV5-8 to TRBJ2-2; D might be TRBD1 or TRBD2, each matching 6 bases. The CDR3 runs to 15 residues. Trimming took 1 base from V and 5 from J, leaving 12 bases between them. The germline CDR1 and CDR2 sequences are SGHTS and YDEGEE.

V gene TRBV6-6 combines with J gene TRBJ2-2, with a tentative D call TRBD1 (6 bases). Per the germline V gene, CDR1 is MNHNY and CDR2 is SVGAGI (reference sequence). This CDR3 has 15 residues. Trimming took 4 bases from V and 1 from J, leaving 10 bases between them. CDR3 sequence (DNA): TGTGCCAGCAGTTCCGAAGGGGGGAACACCGGGGAGCTGTTTTTT. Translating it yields CASSSEGGNTGELFF.

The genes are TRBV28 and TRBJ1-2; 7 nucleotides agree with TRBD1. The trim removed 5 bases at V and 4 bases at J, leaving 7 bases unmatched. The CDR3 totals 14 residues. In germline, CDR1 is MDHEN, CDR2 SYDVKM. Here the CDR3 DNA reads TGTGCCAGCAGTCCAACGGACAGGTCCTATGGCTACACCTTC. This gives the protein CASSPTDRSYGYTF.

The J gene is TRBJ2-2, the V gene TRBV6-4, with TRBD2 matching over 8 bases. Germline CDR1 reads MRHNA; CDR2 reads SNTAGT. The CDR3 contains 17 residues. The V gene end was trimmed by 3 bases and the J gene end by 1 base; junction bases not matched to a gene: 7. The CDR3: CASSEATSEKNTGELFF. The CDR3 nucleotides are TGTGCCAGCAGTGAGGCGACTAGCGAAAAGAACACCGGGGAGCTGTTTTTT.

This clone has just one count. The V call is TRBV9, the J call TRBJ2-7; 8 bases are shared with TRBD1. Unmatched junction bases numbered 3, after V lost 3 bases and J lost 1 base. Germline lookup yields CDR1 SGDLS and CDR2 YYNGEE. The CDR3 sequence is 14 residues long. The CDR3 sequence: CASSGRQGSYEQYF. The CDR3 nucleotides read TGTGCCAGCAGCGGAAGACAGGGGTCCTACGAGCAGTACTTC.

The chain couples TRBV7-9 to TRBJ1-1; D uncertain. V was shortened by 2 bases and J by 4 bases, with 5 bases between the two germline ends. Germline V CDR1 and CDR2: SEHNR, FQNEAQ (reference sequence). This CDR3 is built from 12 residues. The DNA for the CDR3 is TGTGCCAGCAGCTTAATGGGCACTGAAGCTTTCTTT. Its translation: CASSLMGTEAFF.

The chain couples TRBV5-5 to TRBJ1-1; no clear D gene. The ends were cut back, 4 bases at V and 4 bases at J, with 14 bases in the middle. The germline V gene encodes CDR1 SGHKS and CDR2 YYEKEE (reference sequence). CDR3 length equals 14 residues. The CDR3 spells CASSQLEVSTEAFF. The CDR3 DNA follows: TGTGCCAGCAGCCAACTTGAGGTTTCCACTGAAGCTTTCTTT.